Sequencing of this T cell receptor (beta chain) was carried out in a study of cytomegalovirus exposure and HLA in healthy donors. As for the study in general: Among some 400 genotyped donors, more than 65% fell in the Caucasian-associated ancestry cluster. Overall study findings and caveats: Serostatus for CMV was the only available immune exposure information. High specificity and sensitivity for cytomegalovirus status were reported for the classifier.

PCR was performed using 60 Vbeta and 13 Jbeta primers. Generated by immunoSEQ multiplex PCR, the TCRdb table keeps only in-frame clones and is missing some. The sample shows some 200,000 clones, 62% of them seen only once. Points on this clone: Its antigen is unknown.

This CDR3 is 15 amino acids long. Germline CDR1 and CDR2: SNHLY and FYNNEI. The ends lost 10 bases at V and 0 bases at J; junction bases unmatched: 6. This chain connects TRBV2 to TRBJ2-6; 7 bases match TRBD1. This receptor was obtained from a man between 35 and 55 years old in good health and CMV-seronegative. The sequencing input was PBMCs. The DNA for the CDR3 is TGTGCCACCCGACAGGGCGCCTCTGGGGCCAACGTCCTGACTTTC. Amino acids: CATRQGASGANVLTF.